The 7 T cell receptor beta chains below come from one sample, sequenced in a study of T-cell memory formation after mild COVID-19. TCRdb re-analysed the 5' RACE reads in MiXCR, keeping a single row per CDR3 protein. Of fewer than 350,000 distinct CDR3 sequences in the sample, approximately 16% are singletons; the top ten hold about a fifth. The sample was PBMCs or a T cell subset sorted from them (not recorded which). Every receptor here comes from a man aged 18 to 29 who had mild COVID-19 (a few samples of this study predate the infection). Cell type and time point are not known.

The chain joins TRBV5-1 to TRBJ1-2, with TRBD1 as a possible D gene (5 bases). Per the germline V gene, CDR1 is SGHRS and CDR2 is YFSETQ. V lost 0 bases, J lost 3 bases, and 18 bases lay in between. There are 17 residues in the CDR3. CDR3 region: CASSLARGLRRDYGYTF. The CDR3, as DNA: TGCGCCAGCAGCTTGGCACGGGGACTTCGGCGCGACTATGGCTACACCTTC.

The rearrangement uses TRBV5-1 and TRBJ2-7, with D perhaps matching TRBD1 (6 bases). V gave up 0 bases and J gave up 6 bases, with 13 bases separating them. CDR3 length: 14 amino acids. Germline V lookup: CDR1 SGHRS, CDR2 YFSETQ. DNA for the CDR3: TGCGCCAGCAGCTTGGACAGGGAACTGAGCGAGCAGTACTTC. It translates to CASSLDRELSEQYF.

This clonotype has a handful of counts. V usage is TRBV11-2 and J usage is TRBJ1-2; 8 positions match TRBD1. J gave up 8 bases and V 0 bases, and 14 bases lay outside the gene matches. This CDR3 comprises 17 residues. Germline assignment: CDR1 SGHAT and CDR2 FQNNGV. The CDR3 region is CASSLDWAGGTRKGYTF. DNA for the CDR3: TGTGCCAGCAGCTTAGATTGGGCAGGGGGCACGAGAAAGGGCTACACCTTC.

V is TRBV11-1 and J is TRBJ2-2; D not certain. The CDR3 length is 15 residues. Germline V gives CDR1 SGHAT, CDR2 FQDESV (reference sequence). With 7 bases removed from V and 1 base from J, the gap between germline ends came to 13 bases. CDR3 nucleotide sequence: TGTGCCAGCACCTTGACACCCTGGAACACCGGGGAGCTGTTTTTT. It codes for CASTLTPWNTGELFF.

The V call is TRBV20-1, the J call TRBJ2-7; 7 bases line up with TRBD1. This CDR3 region has 15 residues. The junction had 10 bases not matched to a gene; V was cut back by 3 bases and J by 2 bases. Germline values: CDR1 DFQATT, CDR2 SNEGSKA (reference sequence). The CDR3 sequence: CSASEPRDRPYEQYV. The CDR3 region has the DNA TGCAGTGCTAGCGAGCCTCGGGACAGACCCTACGAGCAGTACGTC.

V and J are TRBV6-2 or TRBV6-3 and TRBJ1-5; tentative D call: TRBD1 (5 bases). V lost 7 bases to trimming and J lost 7 bases, with 20 bases between them. Germline lookup yields CDR1 MNHEY and CDR2 SVGEGT. The CDR3 runs 15 residues. CDR3 in DNA: TGTGCCAGCATGTCTACGGGGGGAGACGTGCAGCCCCAGCATTTT. Protein: CASMSTGGDVQPQHF.

The chain joins TRBV7-8 to TRBJ2-1; D unresolved. Germline lookup yields CDR1 SGHVS and CDR2 FQNEAQ. CDR3 length: 16 amino acids. Trimming removed 7 bases at V and 1 base at J, with 17 bases between. For the CDR3, the DNA is TGTGCCAGCACCCCTGACCTGGTCTTTTCCTACAATGAGCAGTTCTTC. Amino acids: CASTPDLVFSYNEQFF. Drawing the rest from reference TRBV7-8 and TRBJ2-1, the complete variable domain is GAGVSQSPRYKVAKRGQDVALRCDPISGHVSLFWYQQALGQGPEFLTYFQNEAQLDKSGLPSDRFFAERPEGSVSTLKIQRTQQEDSAVYLCASTPDLVFSYNEQFFGPGTRLTVL.